This entry concerns a single T cell receptor (beta chain). Its antigen remains unknown. Data came from immunoSEQ multiplex PCR; TCRdb stores just in-frame clones and leaves some out. The sample has over a million clones, around 78% seen once. The CDR3 extends over 15 amino acids. Germline loops: CDR1 GTSNPN, CDR2 SVGIG (reference sequence). The V end lost 2 bases, the J end lost 4 bases, and 17 bases lay between the germline ends. These data belong to a study of shared clonotypes between healthy human individuals. Study-level points and caveats: Non-shared clonotypes showed lower generation probabilities than clonotypes common to all four donors. Between a handful of donors, naive CD4 clonotypes were shared at a level of around 5.2%.

The study enrolled healthy HIV-negative adults without recent acute infections or vaccinations as donors. The chain has TRBV30 and TRBJ1-2; D is possibly TRBD1 (5 bases). The sequence was obtained from a man younger than 35 in good health. Some clones in this sample may be carry-over from other donors' samples. The sequenced sample consisted of memory CD4+ T cells from PBMCs. Subset in this sample: CD45RA-negative fraction. The CDR3 loop reads CAWSPTTGGTYGYTF. CDR3 coding DNA: TGTGCCTGGAGTCCTACTACGGGGGGGACCTATGGCTACACCTTC. Complete variable domain (other parts from reference TRBV30 and TRBJ1-2): SQTIHQWPATLVQPVGSPLSLECTVEGTSNPNLYWYRQAAGRGLQLLFYSVGIGQISSEVPQNLSASRPQDRQFILSSKKLLLSDSGFYLCAWSPTTGGTYGYTFGSGTRLTVV.